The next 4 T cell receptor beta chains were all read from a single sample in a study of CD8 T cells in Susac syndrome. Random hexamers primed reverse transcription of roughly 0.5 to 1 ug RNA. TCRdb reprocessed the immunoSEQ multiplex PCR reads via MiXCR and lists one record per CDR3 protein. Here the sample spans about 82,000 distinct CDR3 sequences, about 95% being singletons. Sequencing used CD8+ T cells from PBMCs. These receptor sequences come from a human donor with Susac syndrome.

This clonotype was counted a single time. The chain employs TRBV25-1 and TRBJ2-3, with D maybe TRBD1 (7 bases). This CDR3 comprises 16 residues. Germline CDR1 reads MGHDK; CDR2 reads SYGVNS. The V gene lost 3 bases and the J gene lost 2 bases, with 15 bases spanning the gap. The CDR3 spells CASSDPRGAFTDTQYF. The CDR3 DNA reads TGTGCCAGCAGTGACCCCAGGGGGGCCTTCACAGATACGCAGTATTTT.

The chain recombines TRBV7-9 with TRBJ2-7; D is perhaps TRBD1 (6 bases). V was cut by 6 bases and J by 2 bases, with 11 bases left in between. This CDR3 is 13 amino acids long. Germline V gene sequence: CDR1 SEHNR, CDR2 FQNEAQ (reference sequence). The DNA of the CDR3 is TGTGCCAGCAGTTCCTGGACAGCCTACGAGCAGTACTTC. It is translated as CASSSWTAYEQYF.

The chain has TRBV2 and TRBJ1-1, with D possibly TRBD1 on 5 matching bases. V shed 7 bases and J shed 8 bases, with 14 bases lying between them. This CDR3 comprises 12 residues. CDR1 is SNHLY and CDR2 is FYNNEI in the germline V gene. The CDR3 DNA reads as TGTGCCAGCACCTTATCCAGGGAGGAAGCTTTCTTT. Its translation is CASTLSREEAFF.

The CDR3, as DNA: TGTGCCAGCAGTTTTACTAGCGGGGACCAAGAGACCCAGTACTTC. Protein product: CASSFTSGDQETQYF. V is TRBV6-5 and J is TRBJ2-5, with 10 bases lining up with TRBD2. Germline loops: CDR1 MNHEY, CDR2 SVGAGI. The length of the CDR3 is 15 residues. V shed 4 bases and J 0 bases; nucleotides not matched to a gene: 2.